This T cell receptor (beta chain) was observed in a study of T-cell reconstitution after alpha-beta-depleted transplantation in children. Unique molecular identifiers were built into the TCRbeta library. TCRdb reanalysed the PCR reads using MiXCR and keeps one entry per CDR3 protein. This table has 200,000 to 250,000 distinct CDR3 sequences, around 12% appearing once. This clonotype turned up a few times. The material was PBMCs from the stem cell graft donor, obtained from the stem cell graft. The receptor was isolated from a human donor who donated a stem cell graft to a child with acute lymphoblastic leukemia.

As DNA, the CDR3 is TGTGCCTGGGAGGGGGGGTTGTACAATGAGCAGTTCTTC. Translated, it gives CAWEGGLYNEQFF. The chain employs TRBV30 and TRBJ2-1; a possible D gene is TRBD2 (7 bases). Germline CDR1 GTSNPN, CDR2 SVGIG (reference sequence). Trimming cost V 5 bases and J 4 bases, with 12 bases left between them. This CDR3 is 13 amino acids long.